The 17 T cell receptor beta chains below come from one sample, sequenced in a study of tumor and adjacent non-tumor tissue in lung cancer. This sample's RNA came from whole unsorted tissue. Three rounds of nested PCR, following a modified ARM-PCR protocol, produced the TCRbeta library. TCRdb itself ran the multiplex PCR reads through MiXCR, one entry per CDR3 protein. Here the sample spans 100,000 to 150,000 distinct CDR3 sequences, approximately 66% being singletons. The sample was lung tumor tissue. The receptors originated from a young man with non-small cell lung cancer.

A remark on this clonotype: This clone may be a read error of a much larger clone one base away. The genes are TRBV4-3 and TRBJ2-3; 9 bases fit TRBD1. This CDR3 region has 15 residues. CDR1 and CDR2 from the germline V gene are LGHNA and YSLEER. CDR3 nucleotides: TGCGCCAACAGCTTCTCCGGGACAGGGAGCGATACGCAGTATTTT. Translation: CANSFSGTGSDTQYF.

Note on this clonotype: A read error is possible here, since a much larger clone lies one base away. The chain has TRBV6-1 and TRBJ1-1; unclear D gene. The length of the CDR3 is 15 residues. Germline assignment: CDR1 MNHNS and CDR2 SASEGT. The CDR3 nucleotides are TGTGCCGGCAGTGAAGCTTGGGGTTTGAACACTGAAACTTTCTTT. Translation gives CAGSEAWGLNTETFF.

The chain links TRBV11-2 to TRBJ1-5; 7 bases line up with TRBD1. This CDR3 has 13 amino acids. Trimming cost V 5 bases and J 7 bases; bases outside gene matches: 5. Per germline, CDR1 SGHAT and CDR2 FQNNGV. The CDR3 DNA is TGTGCCAGCAGCGAAGACAGGGACCAGCCCCAGCATTTT. It yields the protein CASSEDRDQPQHF.

Regarding this clonotype: A much larger clonotype is one base distant, so this may be a read error. V is TRBV20-1 and J is TRBJ2-7, with D maybe TRBD2 (5 bases). The V gene's germline CDR1 is DFQATT and CDR2 SNEGSKA (reference sequence). The CDR3 runs 13 residues. CDR3 protein: CGASEGLTYEQYF. In DNA form, the CDR3 reads TGCGGTGCTAGTGAGGGTCTAACTTACGAGCAGTACTTC.

The rearrangement links TRBV20-1 to TRBJ1-5; the D is unclear. Germline-derived CDR1 and CDR2 are DFQATT and SNEGSKA (reference sequence). This CDR3 region has 14 residues. The ends were cut back, 2 bases at V and 15 bases at J, with 23 bases in the middle. Here the CDR3 reads CSARPPGSNQSLHF. CDR3 bases: TGCAGTGCTAGACCCCCAGGATCCAATCAGTCCCTGCATTTT.

This clonotype was seen more than once but under ten times. A read error may explain this, as a much larger clone is one base away. The rearrangement links TRBV6-1 to TRBJ1-2; D may be TRBD1 (5 bases). The CDR3 contains 15 residues. Germline V gene data show CDR1 as MNHNS and CDR2 as SASEGT. The CDR3 sequence is CVSTTVTQDPGGYTF. CDR3 sequence (DNA): TGTGTCAGCACCACCGTCACGCAGGACCCAGGGGGCTACACCTTC.

This clonotype was recorded a few times. This may be a read error, as it is one base from a much larger clone. The V call is TRBV29-1, the J call TRBJ1-4; weak D call: TRBD1 (6 bases). Germline V gives CDR1 SQVTM, CDR2 ANQGSEA. The CDR3 runs to 13 residues. The CDR3 reads CRAQGRGNEKLFF. As DNA, the CDR3 is TGCAGGGCCCAGGGGCGGGGTAATGAAAAACTGTTTTTT.

This clonotype was found many times. The chain is built from TRBV6-5 and TRBJ2-7; D uncertain. The V and J ends lost 7 bases and 0 bases respectively, with 10 bases between them. CDR3 length: 13 residues. CDR1 and CDR2 (germline): MNHEY, SVGAGI. CDR3 amino acids: CASTPRSSYEQYF. The CDR3 region has the DNA TGTGCCAGCACCCCTCGAAGCTCCTACGAGCAGTACTTC.

Many counts were recorded for this clonotype. The J gene is TRBJ2-4, the V gene TRBV29-1; 11 bases are a match to TRBD2. CDR1 and CDR2 from the germline V gene are SQVTM and ANQGSEA. The V segment lost 5 bases and the J segment 6 bases; nucleotides outside the gene matches: 3. The CDR3 is 13 residues long. The DNA for the CDR3 is TGCAGCGTTCCCGGACTAGCGGGAAACATTCAGTACTTC. Translated: CSVPGLAGNIQYF.

About this clonotype: A junction end diverges from the germline sequence, so it may reflect a read error. The genes are TRBV6-2 or TRBV6-3 and TRBJ1-1, with TRBD1 matching over 7 bases. The CDR3 is made up of 15 amino acids. The germline CDR1 and CDR2 sequences are MNHEY and SVGEGT. CDR3 sequence reads: CASSYSTGRTSEDFF. Here the CDR3 DNA reads TGTGCCAGCAGTTACTCGACAGGGAGAACATCGGAAGATTTCTTT.

The rearrangement uses TRBV6-2 or TRBV6-3 and TRBJ1-5, with TRBD1 matching 10 bases. The J call is in doubt because the DNA end fits TRBJ2-3 better. Germline CDR1 MNHEY, CDR2 SVGEGT. The CDR3 contains 17 residues. The CDR3 sequence: CASSYLRDRGWNQPQYF. The CDR3 DNA reads as TGTGCCAGCAGTTACCTTCGGGACAGGGGCTGGAATCAGCCCCAGTATTTT.

The chain has TRBV4-2 and TRBJ1-4, with D unclear. The V gene's germline CDR1 is LGHNA and CDR2 YNFKEQ. The V and J ends lost 7 bases and 3 bases respectively, with 15 bases between them. The CDR3 consists of 15 residues. The chain's CDR3 is CASIRDALANEKLFF. In DNA form, the CDR3 reads TGTGCCAGCATCCGAGATGCATTGGCTAATGAAAAACTGTTTTTT.

There are a few counts of this clonotype. A much larger clone lies a single base off, so this may be a read error. This chain connects TRBV24-1 to TRBJ2-1, with TRBD1 matching over 9 bases. CDR1 KGHDR and CDR2 SFDVKD come from the germline V gene. The CDR3 extends over 11 amino acids. V shed 11 bases, J shed 11 bases, and the junction held 6 bases outside the gene matches. This CDR3 reads CAKGQGLKQFF. DNA of the CDR3: TGTGCCAAGGGACAGGGCTTAAAGCAGTTCTTC.

Of note for this clonotype: Possible read error: a much larger clone is one base away. The V gene is TRBV4-2, the J gene TRBJ2-6; tentative D call: TRBD1 (5 bases). This CDR3 comprises 17 residues. Germline assignment: CDR1 LGHNA and CDR2 YNFKEQ. The CDR3 bases are TGTGCCAGCAGCCAAGTCGCAGGGTCCCCTGGGACCAACGTCCTGACTTTC. As protein: CASSQVAGSPGTNVLTF.

With respect to this clonotype: A junction end diverges from the germline sequence, so it may reflect a read error. The V call is TRBV5-6, the J call TRBJ2-3; D is perhaps TRBD2 (5 bases). Germline values: CDR1 SGHDT, CDR2 YYEEEE. The CDR3 contains 15 residues. The CDR3 DNA reads TGTGCCAGTAGCTTGTACGTACCTAGCACAGATACGCACTATTTT. Protein: CASSLYVPSTDTHYF.

This clonotype was picked up one time. One end of the junction fails to match germline, which may point to a read error. This chain joins TRBV4-1 and TRBJ1-1, with 8 nucleotides matching TRBD1. The germline CDR1 and CDR2 sequences are MGHRA and YSYEKL. This CDR3 has 16 amino acids. The CDR3 protein is CVSSQAGTGVNTEAFF. The DNA for the CDR3 is TGCGTCAGCAGCCAGGCTGGGACAGGCGTAAACACTGAAGCTTTCTTT.

The chain combines TRBV7-8 with TRBJ1-2, with 7 positions matching TRBD1. This CDR3 spans 15 amino acids. After removal of 4 bases from V and 4 bases from J, the junction contained 9 bases not matched to a gene. Germline V gives CDR1 SGHVS, CDR2 FQNEAQ. The CDR3: CASSSRQGRGYGYTF. The DNA of the CDR3 is TGTGCCAGCAGCTCAAGACAGGGACGGGGCTATGGCTACACCTTC.